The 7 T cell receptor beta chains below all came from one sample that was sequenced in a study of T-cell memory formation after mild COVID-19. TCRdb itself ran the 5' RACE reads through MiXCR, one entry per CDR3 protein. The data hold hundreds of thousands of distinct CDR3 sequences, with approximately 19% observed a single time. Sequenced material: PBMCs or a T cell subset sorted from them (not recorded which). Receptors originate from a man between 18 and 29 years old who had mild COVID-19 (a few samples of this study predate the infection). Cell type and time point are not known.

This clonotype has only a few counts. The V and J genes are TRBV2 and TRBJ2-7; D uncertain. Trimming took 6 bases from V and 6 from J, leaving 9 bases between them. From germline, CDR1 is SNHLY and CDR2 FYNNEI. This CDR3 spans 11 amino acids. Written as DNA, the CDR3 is TGTGCCAGCAGCCGGAGATCCGAGCAGTACGTC. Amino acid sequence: CASSRRSEQYV.

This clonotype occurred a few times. CDR3 in DNA: TGTGCCAGCAGTGGTACCAACCCTGGTGAAGCTTTCTTT. Translated: CASSGTNPGEAFF. The J gene is TRBJ1-1, the V gene TRBV12-3 or TRBV12-4; no reliable D call. The CDR3 sequence is 13 residues long. Trimming removed 5 bases from V and 7 bases from J, with 14 bases in between.

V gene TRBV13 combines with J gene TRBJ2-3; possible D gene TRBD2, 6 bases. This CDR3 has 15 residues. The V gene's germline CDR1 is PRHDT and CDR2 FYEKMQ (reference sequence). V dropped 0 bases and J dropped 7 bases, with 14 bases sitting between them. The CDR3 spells CASSLGGREANTQYF. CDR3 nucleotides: TGTGCCAGCAGCTTAGGCGGCAGGGAGGCAAATACGCAGTATTTT. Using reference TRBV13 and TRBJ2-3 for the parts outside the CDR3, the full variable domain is AAGVIQSPRHLIKEKRETATLKCYPIPRHDTVYWYQQGPGQDPQFLISFYEKMQSDKGSIPDRFSAQQFSDYHSELNMSSLELGDSALYFCASSLGGREANTQYFGPGTRLTVL.

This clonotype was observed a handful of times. The CDR3 DNA follows: TGTGCCAGCAGTCCCTACTCTGGAAACACCATATATTTT. It translates to CASSPYSGNTIYF. The chain carries TRBV12-3 or TRBV12-4 and TRBJ1-3; D gene ambiguous. Trimming removed 5 bases from V and 0 bases from J, with 5 bases in between. CDR3 length: 13 amino acids.

The CDR3 sequence: CASSPRQFQETQYF. For the CDR3, the DNA is TGTGCCAGCAGCCCGCGACAGTTCCAAGAGACCCAGTACTTC. The V and J genes are TRBV5-4 and TRBJ2-5; D may be TRBD1 (5 bases). V was shortened by 4 bases and J by 1 base, with 11 bases between the two germline ends. This CDR3 spans 14 amino acids. Germline CDR1 SGHNT, CDR2 YYREEE (reference sequence).

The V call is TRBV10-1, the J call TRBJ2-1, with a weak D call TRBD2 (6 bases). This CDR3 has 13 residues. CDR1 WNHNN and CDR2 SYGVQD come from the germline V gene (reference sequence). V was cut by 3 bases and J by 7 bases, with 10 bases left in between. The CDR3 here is CASSERGFNEQFF. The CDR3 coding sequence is TGCGCCAGCAGTGAACGGGGGTTTAATGAGCAGTTCTTC.

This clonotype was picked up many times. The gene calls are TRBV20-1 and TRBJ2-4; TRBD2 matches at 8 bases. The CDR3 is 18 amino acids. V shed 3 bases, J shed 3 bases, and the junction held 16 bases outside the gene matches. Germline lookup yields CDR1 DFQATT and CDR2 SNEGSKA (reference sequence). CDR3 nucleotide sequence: TGCAGTGCTAGGATTCCGGGACTAGGGCTGGGTGGCAAAAACATTCAGTACTTC. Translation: CSARIPGLGLGGKNIQYF.